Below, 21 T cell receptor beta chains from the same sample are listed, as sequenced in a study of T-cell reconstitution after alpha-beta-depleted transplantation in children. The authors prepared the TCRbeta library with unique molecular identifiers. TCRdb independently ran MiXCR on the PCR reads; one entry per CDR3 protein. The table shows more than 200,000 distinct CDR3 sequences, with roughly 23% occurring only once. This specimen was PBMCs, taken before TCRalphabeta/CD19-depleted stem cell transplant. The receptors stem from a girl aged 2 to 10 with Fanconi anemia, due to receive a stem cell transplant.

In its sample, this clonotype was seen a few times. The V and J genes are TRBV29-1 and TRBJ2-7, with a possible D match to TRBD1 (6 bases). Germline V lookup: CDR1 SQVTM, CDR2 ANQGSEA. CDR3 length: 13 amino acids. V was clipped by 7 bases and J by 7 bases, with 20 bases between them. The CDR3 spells CSATTDSTLEQYF. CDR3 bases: TGCAGCGCTACGACGGACAGCACCTTGGAGCAGTACTTC.

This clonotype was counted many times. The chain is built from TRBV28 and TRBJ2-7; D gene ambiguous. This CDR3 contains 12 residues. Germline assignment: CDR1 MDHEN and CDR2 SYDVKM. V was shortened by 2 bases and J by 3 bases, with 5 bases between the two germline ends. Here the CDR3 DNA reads TGTGCCAGCAGTTTAAACTACTACGAGCAGTACTTC. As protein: CASSLNYYEQYF.

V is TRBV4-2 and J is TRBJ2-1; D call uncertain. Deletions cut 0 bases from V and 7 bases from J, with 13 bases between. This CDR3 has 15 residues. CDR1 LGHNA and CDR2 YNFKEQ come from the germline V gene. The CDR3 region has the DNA TGTGCCAGCAGCCAAGATAGAACTATCCAGAATGAGCAGTTCTTC. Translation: CASSQDRTIQNEQFF.

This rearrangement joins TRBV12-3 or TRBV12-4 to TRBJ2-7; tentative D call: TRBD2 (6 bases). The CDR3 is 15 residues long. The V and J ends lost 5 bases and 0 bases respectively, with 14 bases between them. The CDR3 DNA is TGTGCCAGCAGTCCTAGCGCGATACCCTCCTACGAGCAGTACTTC. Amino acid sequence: CASSPSAIPSYEQYF.

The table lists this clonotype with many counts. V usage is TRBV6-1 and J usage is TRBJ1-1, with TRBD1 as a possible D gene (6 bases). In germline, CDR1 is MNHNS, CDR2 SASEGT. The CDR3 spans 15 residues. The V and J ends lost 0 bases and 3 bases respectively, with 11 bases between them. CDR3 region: CASSEALGGYTEAFF. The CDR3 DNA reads TGTGCCAGCAGTGAAGCTTTAGGGGGTTACACTGAAGCTTTCTTT.

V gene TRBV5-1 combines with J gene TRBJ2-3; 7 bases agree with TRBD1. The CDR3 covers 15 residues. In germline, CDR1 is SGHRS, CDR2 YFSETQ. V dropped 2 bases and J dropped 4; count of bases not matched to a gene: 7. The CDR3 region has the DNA TGCGCCAGCAGCTTACTTGACAGGGATGCAGATACGCAGTATTTT. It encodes CASSLLDRDADTQYF. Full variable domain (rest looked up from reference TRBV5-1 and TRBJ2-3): KAGVTQTPRYLIKTRGQQVTLSCSPISGHRSVSWYQQTPGQGLQFLFEYFSETQRNKGNFPGRFSGRQFSNSRSEMNVSTLELGDSALYLCASSLLDRDADTQYFGPGTRLTVL.

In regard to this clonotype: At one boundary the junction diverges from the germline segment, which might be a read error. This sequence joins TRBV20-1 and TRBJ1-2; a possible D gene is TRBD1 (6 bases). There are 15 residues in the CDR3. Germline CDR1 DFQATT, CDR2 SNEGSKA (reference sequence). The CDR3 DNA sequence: TGCAGTGCCAATAGGGGTGGGGGCGCCCCCTTGGCTATCGCCTTC. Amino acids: CSANRGGGAPLAIAF.

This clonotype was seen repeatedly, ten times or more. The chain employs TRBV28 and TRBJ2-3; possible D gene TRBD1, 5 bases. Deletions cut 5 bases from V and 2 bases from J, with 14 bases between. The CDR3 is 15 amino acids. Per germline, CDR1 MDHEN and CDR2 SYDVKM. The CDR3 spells CASSRGGAYTDTQYF. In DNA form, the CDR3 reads TGTGCCAGCAGTCGTGGTGGGGCATACACAGATACGCAGTATTTT. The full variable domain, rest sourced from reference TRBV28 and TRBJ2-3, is DVKVTQSSRYLVKRTGEKVFLECVQDMDHENMFWYRQDPGLGLRLIYFSYDVKMKEKGDIPEGYSVSREKKERFSLILESASTNQTSMYLCASSRGGAYTDTQYFGPGTRLTVL.

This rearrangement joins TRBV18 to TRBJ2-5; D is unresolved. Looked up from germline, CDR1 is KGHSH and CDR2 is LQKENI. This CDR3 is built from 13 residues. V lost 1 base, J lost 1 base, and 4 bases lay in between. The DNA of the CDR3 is TGTGCCAGCTCACCACAGGTCCAAGAGACCCAGTACTTC. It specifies CASSPQVQETQYF.

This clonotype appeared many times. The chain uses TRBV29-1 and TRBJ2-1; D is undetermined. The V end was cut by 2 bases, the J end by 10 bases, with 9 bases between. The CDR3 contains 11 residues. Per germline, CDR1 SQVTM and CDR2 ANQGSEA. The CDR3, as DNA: TGCAGCGTTGAATTTTTGGGGGAGCAGTTCTTC. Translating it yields CSVEFLGEQFF.

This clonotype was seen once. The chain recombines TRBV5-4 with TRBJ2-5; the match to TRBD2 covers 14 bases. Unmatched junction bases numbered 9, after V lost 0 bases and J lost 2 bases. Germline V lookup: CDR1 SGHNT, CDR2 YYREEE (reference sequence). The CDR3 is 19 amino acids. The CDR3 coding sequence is TGTGCCAGCAGCTTGGATCCGGGACTAGCGGGGGTACGACAAGAGACCCAGTACTTC. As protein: CASSLDPGLAGVRQETQYF.

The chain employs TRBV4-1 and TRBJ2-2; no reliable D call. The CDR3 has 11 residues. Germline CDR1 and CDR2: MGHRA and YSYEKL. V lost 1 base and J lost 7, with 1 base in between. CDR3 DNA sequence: TGCGCCAGCAGCCAAGTCGGGGAGCTGTTTTTT. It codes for CASSQVGELFF.

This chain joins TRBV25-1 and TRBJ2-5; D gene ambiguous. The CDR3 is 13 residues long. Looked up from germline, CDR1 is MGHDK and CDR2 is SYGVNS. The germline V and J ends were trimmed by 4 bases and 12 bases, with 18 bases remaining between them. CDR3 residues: CASSVTLDHEKYF. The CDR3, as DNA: TGTGCCAGCAGTGTGACCCTGGACCACGAAAAGTACTTC. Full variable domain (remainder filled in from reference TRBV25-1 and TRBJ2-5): EADIYQTPRYLVIGTGKKITLECSQTMGHDKMYWYQQDPGMELHLIHYSYGVNSTEKGDLSSESTVSRIRTEHFPLTLESARPSHTSQYLCASSVTLDHEKYFGPGTRLLVL.

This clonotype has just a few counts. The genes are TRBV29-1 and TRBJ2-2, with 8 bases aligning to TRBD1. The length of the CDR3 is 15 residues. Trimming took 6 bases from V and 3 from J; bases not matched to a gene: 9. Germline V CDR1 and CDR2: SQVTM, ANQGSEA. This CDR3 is CSVWTGNGDTGELFF. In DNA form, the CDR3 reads TGCAGCGTATGGACAGGGAATGGGGACACCGGGGAGCTGTTTTTT.

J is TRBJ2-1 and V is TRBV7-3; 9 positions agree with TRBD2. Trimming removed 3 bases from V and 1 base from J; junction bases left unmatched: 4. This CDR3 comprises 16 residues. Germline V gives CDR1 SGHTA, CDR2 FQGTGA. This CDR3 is CASSFSGSGSYNEQFF. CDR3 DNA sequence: TGTGCCAGCAGCTTTAGCGGGAGTGGGTCCTACAATGAGCAGTTCTTC.

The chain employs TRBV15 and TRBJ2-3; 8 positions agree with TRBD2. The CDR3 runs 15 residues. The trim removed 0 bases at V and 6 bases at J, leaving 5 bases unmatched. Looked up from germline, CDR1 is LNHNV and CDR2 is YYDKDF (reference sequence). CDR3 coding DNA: TGTGCCACCAGCAGAGACTTGACTAGCGAGGATACGCAGTATTTT. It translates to CATSRDLTSEDTQYF.

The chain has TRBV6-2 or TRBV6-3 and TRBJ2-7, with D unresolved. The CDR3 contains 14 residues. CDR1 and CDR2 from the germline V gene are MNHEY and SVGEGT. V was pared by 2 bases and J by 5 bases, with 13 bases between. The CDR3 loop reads CASSYASDGDEQYF. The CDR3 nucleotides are TGTGCCAGCAGTTACGCGTCAGACGGCGACGAGCAGTACTTC.

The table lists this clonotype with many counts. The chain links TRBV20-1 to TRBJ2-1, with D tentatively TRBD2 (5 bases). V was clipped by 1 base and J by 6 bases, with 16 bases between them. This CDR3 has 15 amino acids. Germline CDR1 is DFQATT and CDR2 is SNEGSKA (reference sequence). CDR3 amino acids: CSARALTGNPNEQFF. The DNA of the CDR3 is TGCAGTGCTAGAGCTCTAACGGGAAACCCCAATGAGCAGTTCTTC.

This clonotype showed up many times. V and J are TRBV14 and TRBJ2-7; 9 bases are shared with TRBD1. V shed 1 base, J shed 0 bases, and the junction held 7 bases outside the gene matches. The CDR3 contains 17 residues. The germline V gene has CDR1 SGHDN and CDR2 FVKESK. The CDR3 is CASSQGSGTGSSYEQYF. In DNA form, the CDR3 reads TGTGCCAGCAGCCAAGGTTCCGGGACAGGGAGCTCCTACGAGCAGTACTTC.

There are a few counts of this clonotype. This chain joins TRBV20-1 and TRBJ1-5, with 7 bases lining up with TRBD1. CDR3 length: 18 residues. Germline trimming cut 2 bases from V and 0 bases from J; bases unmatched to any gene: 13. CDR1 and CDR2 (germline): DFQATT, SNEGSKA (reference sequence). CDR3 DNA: TGCAGTGCTAGACGACAGGGTGGGCCAGCACCTAGCAATCAGCCCCAGCATTTT. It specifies CSARRQGGPAPSNQPQHF.

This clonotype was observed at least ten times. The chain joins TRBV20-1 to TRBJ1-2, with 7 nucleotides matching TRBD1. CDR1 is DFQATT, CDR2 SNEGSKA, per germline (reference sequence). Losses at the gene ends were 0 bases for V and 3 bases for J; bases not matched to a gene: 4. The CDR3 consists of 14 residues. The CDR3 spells CSARDRGTDYGYTF. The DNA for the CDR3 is TGCAGTGCTAGAGATCGGGGGACAGACTATGGCTACACCTTC.